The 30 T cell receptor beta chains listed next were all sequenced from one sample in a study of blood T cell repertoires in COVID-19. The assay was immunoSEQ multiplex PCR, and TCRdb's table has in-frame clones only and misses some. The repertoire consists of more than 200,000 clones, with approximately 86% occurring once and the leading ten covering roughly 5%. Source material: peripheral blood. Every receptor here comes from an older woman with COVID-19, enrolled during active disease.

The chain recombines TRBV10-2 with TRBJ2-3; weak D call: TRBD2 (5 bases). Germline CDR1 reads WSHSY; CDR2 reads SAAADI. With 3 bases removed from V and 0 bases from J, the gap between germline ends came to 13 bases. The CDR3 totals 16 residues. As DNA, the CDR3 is TGCGCCAGCAGTGACTACCCTAGCACTAGCACAGATACGCAGTATTTT. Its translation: CASSDYPSTSTDTQYF.

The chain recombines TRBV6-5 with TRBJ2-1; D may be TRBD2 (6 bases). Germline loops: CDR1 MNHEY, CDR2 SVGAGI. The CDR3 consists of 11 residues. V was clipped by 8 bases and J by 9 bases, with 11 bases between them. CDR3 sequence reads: CASRRGVEQFF. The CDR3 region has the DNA TGTGCCAGCCGGCGGGGAGTTGAGCAGTTCTTC.

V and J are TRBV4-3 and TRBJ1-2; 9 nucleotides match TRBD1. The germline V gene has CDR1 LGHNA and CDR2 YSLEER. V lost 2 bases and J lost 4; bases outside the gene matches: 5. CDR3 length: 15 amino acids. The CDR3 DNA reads TGCGCCAGCAGCCAAATCACAGGGGGCTTCTATGGCTACACCTTC. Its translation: CASSQITGGFYGYTF.

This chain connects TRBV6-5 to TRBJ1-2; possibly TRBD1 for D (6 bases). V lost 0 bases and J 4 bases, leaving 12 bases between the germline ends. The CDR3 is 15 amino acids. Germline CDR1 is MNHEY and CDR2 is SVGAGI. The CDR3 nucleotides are TGTGCCAGCAGTTACTCGACAGGATTAATCTATGGCTACACCTTC. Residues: CASSYSTGLIYGYTF.

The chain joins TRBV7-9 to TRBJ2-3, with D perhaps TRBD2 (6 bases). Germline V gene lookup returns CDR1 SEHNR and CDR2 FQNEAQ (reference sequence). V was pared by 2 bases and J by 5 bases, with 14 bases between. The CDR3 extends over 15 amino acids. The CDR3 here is CASSLFSGGGDTQYF. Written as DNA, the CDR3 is TGTGCCAGCAGCTTATTTAGCGGCGGTGGAGATACGCAGTATTTT.

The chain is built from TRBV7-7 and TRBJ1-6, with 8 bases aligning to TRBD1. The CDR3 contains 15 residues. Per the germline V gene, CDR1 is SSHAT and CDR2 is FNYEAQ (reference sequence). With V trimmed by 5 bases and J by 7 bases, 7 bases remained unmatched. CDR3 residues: CASSPLDRENSPLHF. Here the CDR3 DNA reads TGTGCCAGCAGCCCGCTGGACAGGGAGAATTCACCCCTCCACTTT.

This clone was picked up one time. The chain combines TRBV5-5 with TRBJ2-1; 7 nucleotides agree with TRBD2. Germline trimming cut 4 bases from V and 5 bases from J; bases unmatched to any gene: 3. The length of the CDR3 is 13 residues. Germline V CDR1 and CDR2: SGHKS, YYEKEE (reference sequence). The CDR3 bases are TGTGCCAGCAGCCCCCGGGGGGACAATGAGCAGTTCTTC. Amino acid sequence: CASSPRGDNEQFF. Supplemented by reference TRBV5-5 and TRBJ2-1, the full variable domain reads DAGVTQSPTHLIKTRGQQVTLRCSPISGHKSVSWYQQVLGQGPQFIFQYYEKEERGRGNFPDRFSARQFPNYSSELNVNALLLGDSALYLCASSPRGDNEQFFGPGTRLTVL.

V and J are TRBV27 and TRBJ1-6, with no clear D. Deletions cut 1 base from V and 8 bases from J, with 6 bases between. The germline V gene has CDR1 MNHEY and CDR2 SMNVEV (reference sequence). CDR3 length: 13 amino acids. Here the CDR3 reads CASSLLIDSPLHF. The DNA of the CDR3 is TGTGCCAGCAGTTTATTAATTGATTCACCCCTCCACTTT.

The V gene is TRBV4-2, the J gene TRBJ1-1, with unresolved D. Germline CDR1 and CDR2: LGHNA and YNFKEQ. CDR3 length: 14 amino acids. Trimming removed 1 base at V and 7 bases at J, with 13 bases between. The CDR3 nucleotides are TGTGCCAGCAGCCAAGGGCCCCCCCGGGATGAAGCTTTCTTT. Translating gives CASSQGPPRDEAFF.

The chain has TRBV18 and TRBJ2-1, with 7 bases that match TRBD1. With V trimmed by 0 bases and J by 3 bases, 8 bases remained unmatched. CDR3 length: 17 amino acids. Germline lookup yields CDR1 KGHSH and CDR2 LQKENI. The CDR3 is CASSPPRTGANYNEQFF. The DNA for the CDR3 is TGTGCCAGCTCACCACCGAGAACAGGGGCCAACTACAATGAGCAGTTCTTC.

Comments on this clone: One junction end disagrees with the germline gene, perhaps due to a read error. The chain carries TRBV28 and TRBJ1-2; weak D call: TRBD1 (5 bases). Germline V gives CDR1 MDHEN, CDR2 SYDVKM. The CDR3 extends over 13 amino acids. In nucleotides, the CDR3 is TGTGCCAGCTGTTTCGGGCAGGGCTATGGCTACACCTTC. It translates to CASCFGQGYGYTF.

The CDR3 DNA is TGTGCCAGCAGTTTATCCAGGGATTATAATTCACCCCTCCACTTT. The encoded protein is CASSLSRDYNSPLHF. The genes are TRBV28 and TRBJ1-6, with D perhaps matching TRBD1 (5 bases). CDR3 length: 15 residues. The germline gives CDR1 MDHEN, CDR2 SYDVKM. V lost 1 base and J lost 4, with 8 bases in between.

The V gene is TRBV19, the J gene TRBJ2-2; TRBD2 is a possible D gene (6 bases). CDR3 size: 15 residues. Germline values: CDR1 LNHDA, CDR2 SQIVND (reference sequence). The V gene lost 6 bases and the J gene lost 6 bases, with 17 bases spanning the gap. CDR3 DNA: TGTGCCAGTAGCACCGGACTACCCGAAGCCGGGGAGCTGTTTTTT. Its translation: CASSTGLPEAGELFF.

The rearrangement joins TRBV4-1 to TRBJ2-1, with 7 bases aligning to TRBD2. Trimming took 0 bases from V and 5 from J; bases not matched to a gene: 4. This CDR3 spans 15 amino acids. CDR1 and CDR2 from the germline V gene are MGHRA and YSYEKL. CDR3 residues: CASSQDRLADNEQFF. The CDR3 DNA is TGCGCCAGCAGCCAAGACAGGCTAGCGGACAATGAGCAGTTCTTC.

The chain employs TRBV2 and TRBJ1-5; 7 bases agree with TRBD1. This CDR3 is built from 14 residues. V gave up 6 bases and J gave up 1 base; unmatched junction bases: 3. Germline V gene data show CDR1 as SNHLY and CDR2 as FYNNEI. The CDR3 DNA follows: TGTGCCAGCAGAGACAGGGTAAGCAATCAGCCCCAGCATTTT. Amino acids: CASRDRVSNQPQHF. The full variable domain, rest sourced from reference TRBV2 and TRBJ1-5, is EPEVTQTPSHQVTQMGQEVILRCVPISNHLYFYWYRQILGQKVEFLVSFYNNEISEKSEIFDDQFSVERPDGSNFTLKIRSTKLEDSAMYFCASRDRVSNQPQHFGDGTRLSIL.

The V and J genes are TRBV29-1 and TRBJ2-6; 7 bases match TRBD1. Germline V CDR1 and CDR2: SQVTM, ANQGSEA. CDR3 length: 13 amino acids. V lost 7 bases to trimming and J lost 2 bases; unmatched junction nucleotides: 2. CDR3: CSAQGAGANVLTF. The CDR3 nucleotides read TGCAGCGCGCAGGGGGCTGGGGCCAACGTCCTGACTTTC. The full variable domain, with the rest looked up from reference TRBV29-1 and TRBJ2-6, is SAVISQKPSRDICQRGTSLTIQCQVDSQVTMMFWYRQQPGQSLTLIATANQGSEATYESGFVIDKFPISRPNLTFSTLTVSNMSPEDSSIYLCSAQGAGANVLTFGAGSRLTVL.

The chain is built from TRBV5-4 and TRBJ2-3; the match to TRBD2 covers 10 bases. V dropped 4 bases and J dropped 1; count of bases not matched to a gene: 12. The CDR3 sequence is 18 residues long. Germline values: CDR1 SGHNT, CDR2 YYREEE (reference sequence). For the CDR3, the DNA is TGTGCCAGCAGCGGATGGGGGAAGCGGGAGGGCGGCACAGATACGCAGTATTTT. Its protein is CASSGWGKREGGTDTQYF.

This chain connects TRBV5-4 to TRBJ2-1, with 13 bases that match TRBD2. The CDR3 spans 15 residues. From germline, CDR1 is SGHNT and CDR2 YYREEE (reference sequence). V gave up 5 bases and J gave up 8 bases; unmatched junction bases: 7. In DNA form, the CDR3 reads TGTGCCAGCAGTTCCGGACTAGCGGGAGTGGATGAGCAGTTCTTC. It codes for CASSSGLAGVDEQFF.

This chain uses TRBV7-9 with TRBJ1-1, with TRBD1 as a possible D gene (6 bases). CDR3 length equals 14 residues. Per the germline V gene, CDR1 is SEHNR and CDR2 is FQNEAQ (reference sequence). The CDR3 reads CAASGGRVNTEAFF. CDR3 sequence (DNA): TGTGCGGCTTCGGGGGGCAGGGTGAACACTGAAGCTTTCTTT.

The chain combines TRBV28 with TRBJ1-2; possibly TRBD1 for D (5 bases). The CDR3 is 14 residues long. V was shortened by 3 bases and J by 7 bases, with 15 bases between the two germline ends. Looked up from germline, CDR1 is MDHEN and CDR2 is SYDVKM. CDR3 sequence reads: CASSLVWGRSGYTF. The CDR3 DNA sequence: TGTGCCAGCAGTTTGGTCTGGGGGAGGAGTGGCTACACCTTC.

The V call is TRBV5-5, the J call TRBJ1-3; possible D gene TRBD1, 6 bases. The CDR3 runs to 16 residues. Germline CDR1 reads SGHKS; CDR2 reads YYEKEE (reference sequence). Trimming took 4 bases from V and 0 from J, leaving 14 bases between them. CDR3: CASSAYRVSSGNTIYF. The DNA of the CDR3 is TGTGCCAGCAGCGCATACAGGGTTTCCTCTGGAAACACCATATATTTT. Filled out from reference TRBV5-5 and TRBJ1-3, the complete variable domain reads DAGVTQSPTHLIKTRGQQVTLRCSPISGHKSVSWYQQVLGQGPQFIFQYYEKEERGRGNFPDRFSARQFPNYSSELNVNALLLGDSALYLCASSAYRVSSGNTIYFGEGSWLTVV.

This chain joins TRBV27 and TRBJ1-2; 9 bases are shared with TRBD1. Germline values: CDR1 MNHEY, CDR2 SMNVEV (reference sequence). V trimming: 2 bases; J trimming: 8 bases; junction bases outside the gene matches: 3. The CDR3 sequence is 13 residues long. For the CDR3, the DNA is TGTGCCAGCAGTTTAAGGACAGGGGACGGCTACACCTTC. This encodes CASSLRTGDGYTF.

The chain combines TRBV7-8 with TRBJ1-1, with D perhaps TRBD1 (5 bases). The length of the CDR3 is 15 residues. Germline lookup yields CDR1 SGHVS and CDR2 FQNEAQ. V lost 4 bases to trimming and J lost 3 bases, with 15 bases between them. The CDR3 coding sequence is TGTGCCAGCAGCTCCCCCGCGGGGGGGGACACTGAAGCTTTCTTT. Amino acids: CASSSPAGGDTEAFF.

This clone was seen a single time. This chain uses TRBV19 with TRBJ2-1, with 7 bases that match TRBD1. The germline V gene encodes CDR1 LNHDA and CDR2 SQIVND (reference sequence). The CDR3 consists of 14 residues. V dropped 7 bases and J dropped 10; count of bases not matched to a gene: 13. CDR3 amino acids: CASTRGGSEGEQFF. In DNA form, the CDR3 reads TGTGCCAGTACCAGAGGGGGCAGCGAAGGAGAGCAGTTCTTC.

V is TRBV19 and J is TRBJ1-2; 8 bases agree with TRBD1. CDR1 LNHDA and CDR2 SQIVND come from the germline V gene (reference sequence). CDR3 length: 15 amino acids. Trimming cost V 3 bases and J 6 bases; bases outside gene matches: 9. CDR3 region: CASSIAPTGGHGYTF. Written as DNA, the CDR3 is TGTGCCAGTAGTATCGCCCCCACAGGGGGGCATGGCTACACCTTC.

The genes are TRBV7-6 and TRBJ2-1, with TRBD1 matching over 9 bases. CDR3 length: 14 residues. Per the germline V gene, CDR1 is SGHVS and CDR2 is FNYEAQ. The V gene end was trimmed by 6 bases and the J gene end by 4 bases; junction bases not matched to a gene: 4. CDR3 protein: CASSLQGAYNEQFF. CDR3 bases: TGTGCCAGCAGTTTACAGGGGGCGTACAATGAGCAGTTCTTC.

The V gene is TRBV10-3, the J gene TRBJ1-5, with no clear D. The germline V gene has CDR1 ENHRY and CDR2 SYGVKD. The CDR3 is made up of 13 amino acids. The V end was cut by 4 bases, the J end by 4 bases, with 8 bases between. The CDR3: CAISGNRNQPQHF. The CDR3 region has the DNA TGTGCCATCAGTGGGAACAGAAATCAGCCCCAGCATTTT.

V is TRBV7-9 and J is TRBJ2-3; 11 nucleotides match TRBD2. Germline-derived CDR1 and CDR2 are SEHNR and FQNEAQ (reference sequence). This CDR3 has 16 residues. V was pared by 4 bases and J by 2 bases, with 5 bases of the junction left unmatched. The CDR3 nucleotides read TGTGCCAGCAGCTCCGGGACTAGCGGATTCACAGATACGCAGTATTTT. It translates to CASSSGTSGFTDTQYF.

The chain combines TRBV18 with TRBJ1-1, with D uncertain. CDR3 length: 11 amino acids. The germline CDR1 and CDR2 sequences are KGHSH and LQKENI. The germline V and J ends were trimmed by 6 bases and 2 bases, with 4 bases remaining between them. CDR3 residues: CASSVNTEAFF. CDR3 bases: TGTGCCAGCTCCGTTAACACTGAAGCTTTCTTT.

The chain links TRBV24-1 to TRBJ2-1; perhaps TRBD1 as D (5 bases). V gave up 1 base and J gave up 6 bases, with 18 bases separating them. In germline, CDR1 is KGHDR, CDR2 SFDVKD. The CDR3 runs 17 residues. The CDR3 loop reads CATSDFVGARQANEQFF. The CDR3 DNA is TGTGCCACCAGTGATTTTGTAGGGGCTCGCCAGGCCAATGAGCAGTTCTTC.